The subject of this entry is one T cell receptor (beta chain). Its antigen is undetermined. Specified time point: patch test 3, about 24 weeks after DPC sensitization. Documented treatment: therapeutic diphenylcyclopropenone sensitization with weekly scalp DPC. The sample originates from a study of human T cells and chemical hapten exposure. Study as a whole: TCR yields per sample varied mostly from small pooled library volume differences. General study points: Given that the donors had alopecia, their immune response may differ from that seen in healthy people. Expanded TCRs made up significantly more big CDR3 similarity clusters than controls did.

This CDR3 contains 16 residues. V lost 5 bases to trimming and J lost 2 bases; unmatched junction nucleotides: 9. In germline, CDR1 is LNHNV, CDR2 YYDKDF (reference sequence). TCRdb independently ran MiXCR on the RACE reads; one entry per CDR3 protein. This table has tens of thousands of distinct CDR3 sequences, roughly 13% appearing once. This chain uses TRBV15 with TRBJ2-3, with TRBD1 identical over 8 bases. The sequences come from whole blood, collected in connection with sensitization to the hapten diphenylcyclopropenone (DPC). The receptor was derived from a woman in her forties or fifties with alopecia areata. Some clones in this sample may be carry-over from other donors' samples. The CDR3, as DNA: TGTGCCACCAGCGGATCCGGACAGGGCAACACAGATACGCAGTATTTT. This translates into CATSGSGQGNTDTQYF. Full variable domain (outside the CDR3, taken from reference TRBV15 and TRBJ2-3): DAMVIQNPRYQVTQFGKPVTLSCSQTLNHNVMYWYQQKSSQAPKLLFHYYDKDFNNEADTPDNFQSRRPNTSFCFLDIRSPGLGDTAMYLCATSGSGQGNTDTQYFGPGTRLTVL.